The 29 T cell receptor beta chains in this list originate from one sample, sequenced in a study of control samples from healthy donors and cancer patients. The method was immunoSEQ multiplex PCR; TCRdb's version includes in-frame clones alone and lacks a portion of them. This table holds just over 150,000 clones, around 95% found once. Sequences were obtained from blood. Receptors were obtained from a woman in her forties in good health.

The J gene is TRBJ1-4, the V gene TRBV29-1; possible D gene TRBD1, 5 bases. Per the germline V gene, CDR1 is SQVTM and CDR2 is ANQGSEA. The CDR3 spans 13 residues. V was pared by 4 bases and J by 10 bases, with 16 bases between. CDR3 DNA sequence: TGCAGCGTTGCCCCTGGGGGGTTAGGAAAACTGTTTTTT. Translated, it gives CSVAPGGLGKLFF.

This chain joins TRBV13 and TRBJ2-4; possible D gene TRBD2, 6 bases. V shed 2 bases and J shed 0 bases, with 14 bases lying between them. Germline CDR1 and CDR2: PRHDT and FYEKMQ (reference sequence). The CDR3 loop spans 17 amino acids. CDR3 loop: CASSLPRDVLAKNIQYF. DNA of the CDR3: TGTGCCAGCAGCTTACCGCGGGACGTGCTAGCCAAAAACATTCAGTACTTC.

In its sample, this clone was seen a few times. V gene TRBV3-1 (or the pseudogene TRBV3-2) combines with J gene TRBJ1-5; D gene unclear. V lost 5 bases, J lost 5 bases, and 10 bases lay in between. CDR1 is LGHDT and CDR2 is YNNKEL in the germline V gene (reference sequence). The CDR3 runs 13 residues. CDR3: CASSFQRDQPQHF. In nucleotides, the CDR3 is TGTGCCAGCAGCTTCCAGAGAGATCAGCCCCAGCATTTT.

The chain couples TRBV7-8 to TRBJ1-4; D is uncertain. Germline CDR1 and CDR2: SGHVS and FQNEAQ. The V gene lost 0 bases and the J gene lost 0 bases, with 14 bases spanning the gap. There are 18 residues in the CDR3. CDR3 loop: CASSLARAEIATNEKLFF. As DNA, the CDR3 is TGTGCCAGCAGCTTAGCGCGGGCAGAGATTGCAACTAATGAAAAACTGTTTTTT. Filled out from reference TRBV7-8 and TRBJ1-4, the complete variable domain reads GAGVSQSPRYKVAKRGQDVALRCDPISGHVSLFWYQQALGQGPEFLTYFQNEAQLDKSGLPSDRFFAERPEGSVSTLKIQRTQQEDSAVYLCASSLARAEIATNEKLFFGSGTQLSVL.

V usage is TRBV11-2 and J usage is TRBJ1-2; D is undetermined. CDR3 length: 13 amino acids. The V gene's germline CDR1 is SGHAT and CDR2 FQNNGV. V was pared by 4 bases and J by 2 bases, with 8 bases between. The CDR3 spells CASSWRVNYGYTF. The CDR3 region has the DNA TGTGCCAGCAGCTGGCGGGTAAACTATGGCTACACCTTC.

This sequence joins TRBV18 and TRBJ1-2, with a tentative D call TRBD1 (5 bases). The V gene lost 6 bases and the J gene lost 4 bases, with 18 bases spanning the gap. The CDR3 is 15 residues long. Germline lookup yields CDR1 KGHSH and CDR2 LQKENI. In nucleotides, the CDR3 is TGTGCCAGCTCGGGCGGTACAGGACCTAGCTATGGCTACACCTTC. Translation gives CASSGGTGPSYGYTF.

The chain recombines TRBV5-6 with TRBJ2-2; the D is unclear. The CDR3 has 13 residues. V was pared by 0 bases and J by 6 bases, with 6 bases between. The germline gives CDR1 SGHDT, CDR2 YYEEEE. CDR3 nucleotides: TGTGCCAGCAGCTTGGGGGCCTCCGGGGAGCTGTTTTTT. Translated: CASSLGASGELFF.

This clone appeared a few times. The J gene is TRBJ1-2, the V gene TRBV11-2; D is unresolved. Germline assignment: CDR1 SGHAT and CDR2 FQNNGV. V shed 6 bases and J shed 8 bases, with 10 bases lying between them. The CDR3 has 11 residues. CDR3 sequence (DNA): TGTGCCAGCAGGGGAGGGAGAGGCTACACCTTC. Encoded protein: CASRGGRGYTF. The full variable domain, completed using reference TRBV11-2 and TRBJ1-2, is EAGVAQSPRYKIIEKRQSVAFWCNPISGHATLYWYQQILGQGPKLLIQFQNNGVVDDSQLPKDRFSAERLKGVDSTLKIQPAKLEDSAVYLCASRGGRGYTFGSGTRLTVV.

The chain carries TRBV14 and TRBJ1-1; D uncertain. The CDR3 covers 16 residues. Looked up from germline, CDR1 is SGHDN and CDR2 is FVKESK. Between the trimmed V and J ends, which lost 3 bases and 1 base, there was a span of 15 bases. The chain's CDR3 is CASSHMEGRPNTEAFF. The CDR3, as DNA: TGTGCCAGCAGCCATATGGAGGGCAGACCGAACACTGAAGCTTTCTTT.

CDR3 in amino acids: CASSTHGQGTYEQYF. The CDR3 nucleotides are TGTGCCAGTAGTACCCACGGACAGGGGACCTACGAGCAGTACTTC. J is TRBJ2-7 and V is TRBV19; 9 bases agree with TRBD1. Germline CDR1 and CDR2: LNHDA and SQIVND (reference sequence). The junction had 6 bases not matched to a gene; V was cut back by 4 bases and J by 2 bases. This CDR3 is built from 15 residues.

The V and J genes are TRBV9 and TRBJ1-3; D gene uncertain. The CDR3 contains 15 residues. CDR1 SGDLS and CDR2 YYNGEE come from the germline V gene. Trimming shortened V by 4 bases and J by 1 base, and 12 bases separated the two germline ends. The CDR3, as DNA: TGTGCCAGCAGCCCCTACGGAACTTCTGGAAACACCATATATTTT. It translates to CASSPYGTSGNTIYF.

As DNA, the CDR3 is TGTGCCATCAGCCAATCCTCCGATCAGCCCCAGCATTTT. The encoded protein is CAISQSSDQPQHF. The chain recombines TRBV10-3 with TRBJ1-5, with D unresolved. Germline CDR1 is ENHRY and CDR2 is SYGVKD. CDR3 size: 13 residues. Trimming stripped 6 bases from V and 5 bases from J, with 11 bases between.

The chain combines TRBV5-1 with TRBJ1-1; 9 positions agree with TRBD1. The CDR3 length is 14 residues. Germline V lookup: CDR1 SGHRS, CDR2 YFSETQ. With 3 bases clipped from V and 6 bases from J, the junction kept 6 bases outside the gene matches. Written as DNA, the CDR3 is TGCGCCAGCAGCTCGGGACAGGGTTACGCTGAAGCTTTCTTT. The encoded protein is CASSSGQGYAEAFF.

This clone was picked up one time. The rearrangement joins TRBV2 to TRBJ1-4; 8 nucleotides match TRBD1. The CDR3 has 16 amino acids. Germline V gene lookup returns CDR1 SNHLY and CDR2 FYNNEI. Trimming cost V 0 bases and J 4 bases; bases outside gene matches: 4. The CDR3, as DNA: TGTGCCAGCAGTGAAGCCCTCGGACAGGGTAATGAAAAACTGTTTTTT. Its protein product is CASSEALGQGNEKLFF. The whole variable domain, remainder taken from reference TRBV2 and TRBJ1-4, is EPEVTQTPSHQVTQMGQEVILRCVPISNHLYFYWYRQILGQKVEFLVSFYNNEISEKSEIFDDQFSVERPDGSNFTLKIRSTKLEDSAMYFCASSEALGQGNEKLFFGSGTQLSVL.

J is TRBJ1-3 and V is TRBV7-6; 9 bases line up with TRBD1. The CDR3 loop spans 14 amino acids. Germline trimming cut 5 bases from V and 4 bases from J; bases unmatched to any gene: 3. CDR1 is SGHVS, CDR2 FNYEAQ, per germline. This chain's CDR3 is CASSRTGEGNTIYF. Written as DNA, the CDR3 is TGTGCCAGCAGCAGGACAGGGGAAGGAAACACCATATATTTT.

This clone appeared a single time. The chain combines TRBV19 with TRBJ2-7, with D unclear. CDR1 LNHDA and CDR2 SQIVND come from the germline V gene (reference sequence). Trimming removed 8 bases at V and 2 bases at J, with 13 bases between. The CDR3 contains 13 residues. In nucleotides, the CDR3 is TGTGCCAGTCGACCAGGCGGAACCTACGAGCAGTACTTC. It codes for CASRPGGTYEQYF.

A single count supports this clone. The chain carries TRBV5-5 and TRBJ1-5; no reliable D call. There are 15 residues in the CDR3. Germline V lookup: CDR1 SGHKS, CDR2 YYEKEE (reference sequence). Trimming shortened V by 2 bases and J by 1 base, and 10 bases separated the two germline ends. The CDR3, as DNA: TGTGCCAGCAGCTTAGTCGGGGTAAGCAATCAGCCCCAGCATTTT. Translation gives CASSLVGVSNQPQHF.

The chain combines TRBV7-3 with TRBJ1-3; possibly TRBD1 for D (6 bases). Trimming took off 6 bases at V and 12 bases at J, with 21 bases between the two ends. Per germline, CDR1 SGHTA and CDR2 FQGTGA. The CDR3 sequence is 14 residues long. CDR3 in amino acids: CASRKNLTGCNIYF. For the CDR3, the DNA is TGTGCCAGCAGGAAGAACTTGACAGGCTGTAACATATATTTT.

This chain connects TRBV9 to TRBJ1-3, with D tentatively TRBD1 (6 bases). Trimming took 4 bases from V and 0 from J, leaving 14 bases between them. CDR3 length equals 16 residues. CDR1 and CDR2 (germline): SGDLS, YYNGEE. Here the CDR3 reads CASSINRDTSGNTIYF. The CDR3 DNA follows: TGTGCCAGCAGCATTAACCGGGACACCTCTGGAAACACCATATATTTT.

The chain couples TRBV5-1 to TRBJ1-1; 7 nucleotides agree with TRBD1. V was clipped by 3 bases and J by 5 bases; unmatched bases: 10. The germline V gene encodes CDR1 SGHRS and CDR2 YFSETQ. The CDR3 has 15 residues. The CDR3 loop is CASSWSGGIGTEAFF. In DNA form, the CDR3 reads TGCGCCAGCAGCTGGTCAGGGGGGATAGGGACTGAAGCTTTCTTT.

This chain connects TRBV7-8 to TRBJ1-3; 7 nucleotides line up with TRBD1. Germline V gene sequence: CDR1 SGHVS, CDR2 FQNEAQ. V was clipped by 5 bases and J by 6 bases; unmatched bases: 10. The CDR3 length is 15 residues. CDR3 in DNA: TGTGCCAGCAGCCCCGGGGAGGGGGCTTTAAACACCATATATTTT. It translates to CASSPGEGALNTIYF.

This chain uses TRBV7-2 with TRBJ2-7, with TRBD1 as a possible D gene (6 bases). Trimming shortened V by 6 bases and J by 3 bases, and 15 bases separated the two germline ends. Germline CDR1 is SGHTA and CDR2 is FQGNSA. The CDR3 runs to 14 residues. The DNA of the CDR3 is TGTGCCAGCAGTCAAACTAAAGGGGGCTACGAGCAGTACTTC. It is translated as CASSQTKGGYEQYF.

The V gene is TRBV7-3, the J gene TRBJ1-6; TRBD1 might be the D (6 bases). V was clipped by 5 bases and J by 13 bases, with 21 bases between them. The CDR3 loop spans 15 amino acids. Germline V gives CDR1 SGHTA, CDR2 FQGTGA. The CDR3 protein is CASSRGADSSSPLHF. CDR3 nucleotides: TGTGCCAGCAGCCGGGGTGCGGACAGCAGTTCGCCCCTCCACTTT.

This clone was counted a single time. This chain joins TRBV7-9 and TRBJ1-1, with D unresolved. CDR1 is SEHNR and CDR2 is FQNEAQ in the germline V gene (reference sequence). This CDR3 has 13 amino acids. V shed 5 bases and J shed 0 bases, with 7 bases lying between them. The CDR3 coding sequence is TGTGCCAGCAGCCCAGATTTGAACACTGAAGCTTTCTTT. Protein sequence: CASSPDLNTEAFF. Supplemented by reference TRBV7-9 and TRBJ1-1, the full variable domain reads DTGVSQNPRHKITKRGQNVTFRCDPISEHNRLYWYRQTLGQGPEFLTYFQNEAQLEKSRLLSDRFSAERPKGSFSTLEIQRTEQGDSAMYLCASSPDLNTEAFFGQGTRLTVV.

The rearrangement links TRBV13 to TRBJ2-1; no definite D call. Germline lookup yields CDR1 PRHDT and CDR2 FYEKMQ (reference sequence). Trimming took 4 bases from V and 12 from J, leaving 10 bases between them. This CDR3 comprises 11 residues. CDR3 bases: TGTGCCAGCAGCTCCCCTGTGGGGCAGTTCTTC. Its translation is CASSSPVGQFF.

With regard to this clone: This same CDR3 is encoded by further DNA sequences in the sample. The chain is built from TRBV12-3 or TRBV12-4 and TRBJ1-2; no clear D gene. This CDR3 region has 12 residues. Trimming cost V 6 bases and J 2 bases, with 7 bases left between them. CDR3 DNA sequence: TGTGCCAGCAGGCAAGTGAACTATGGCTACACCTTC. Amino acids: CASRQVNYGYTF.

The chain links TRBV3-1 (or the pseudogene TRBV3-2) to TRBJ2-1; D call uncertain. Per the germline V gene, CDR1 is LGHDT and CDR2 is YNNKEL (reference sequence). The CDR3 consists of 11 residues. Between the trimmed V and J ends, which lost 0 bases and 9 bases, there was a span of 3 bases. This CDR3 reads CASSQEGEQFF. DNA of the CDR3: TGTGCCAGCAGCCAAGAGGGTGAGCAGTTCTTC.

In regard to this clone: The DNA is omitted, as the CDR3 cannot be located on it reliably, and the CDR3 follows TCRdb's listing. The V call is TRBV3-1 (or the pseudogene TRBV3-2), the J call TRBJ2-7; the table assigns TRBD2, which was not confirmed against the DNA. The germline V gene encodes CDR1 LGHDT and CDR2 YNNKEL (reference sequence). The CDR3 spans 15 residues, counting both ends. The CDR3 region is CASSTSGRSVYEQYF.

As concerns this clone: Other DNA sequences in the sample encode the same CDR3. The CDR3: CASSPGGQETQYF. As DNA, the CDR3 is TGCGCCAGCAGCCCGGGTGGTCAGGAGACCCAGTACTTC. This sequence joins TRBV4-1 and TRBJ2-5; no definite D call. Trimming took off 4 bases at V and 5 bases at J, with 11 bases between the two ends. This CDR3 is 13 amino acids long. The germline gives CDR1 MGHRA, CDR2 YSYEKL.